A selection of T cell receptor beta chains follows, all from one sample in a study of post-analysis software for immune sequencing data. TCRdb used MiXCR to reprocess the PCR reads, holding one entry per CDR3 protein. Among roughly 700,000 distinct CDR3 sequences, about 32% were seen once, and the ten largest hold roughly 0.53%. Sequenced input: blood. These receptors were collected from a girl aged 5 to 17 with multiple sclerosis. Both conserved end residues are trimmed from each CDR3.

j_call cdr3_length v_call cdr3_aa
TRBJ2-5 11 TRBV2 ASSVPQGETQY
TRBJ2-4 13 TRBV24-1 ATSDRRTGRDIQY
TRBJ1-6 12 TRBV9 ASSPGQLNSPLH
TRBJ2-1 12 TRBV29-1 SVETRRGRNEQF
TRBJ2-3 13 TRBV27 ASRPSGTSTDTQY
TRBJ2-5 11 TRBV5-5 ASSLYYGETQY
TRBJ1-2 12 TRBV24-1 ATSDPGQTYGYT
TRBJ1-2 13 TRBV10-3 AISESRTEKYGYT
TRBJ1-1 11 TRBV28 ASSLSGHPGAF
TRBJ1-6 10 TRBV19 ASSSGYSPLH